The 6 T cell receptor beta chains given below trace back to one sample, sequenced in a study of Ad26.COV2.S vaccination and SARS-CoV-2 variants. Treatment noted: around 19 received Ad26.COV2.S at low or high dose, single or two shots; several received placebo; per-sample allocation not given. Vaccine and placebo recipients were sampled on day 63 after the first injection. This table comes from immunoSEQ multiplex PCR, and its TCRdb copy is limited to in-frame clones, with some not included. The table has around 400,000 clones, around four fifths seen once. The source material was peripheral blood, sampled in a trial of Ad26.COV2.S vaccine versus placebo. These receptors originate from a person aged 18 to 65 who received the Ad26.COV2.S COVID-19 vaccine or a placebo.

V gene TRBV4-1 combines with J gene TRBJ1-4; the match to TRBD1 covers 10 bases. The CDR3 has 17 amino acids. Germline-derived CDR1 and CDR2 are MGHRA and YSYEKL. The V segment lost 4 bases and the J segment 8 bases; nucleotides outside the gene matches: 13. CDR3 DNA: TGCGCCAGCAGCCGATCCTCTCCCCCGGGACAGGGGGAAAAACTGTTTTTT. This encodes CASSRSSPPGQGEKLFF.

This rearrangement joins TRBV5-1 to TRBJ1-4; no firm D call. The CDR3 has 15 residues. Trimming left V 4 bases short and J 0 bases short, with 10 bases between. Germline values: CDR1 SGHRS, CDR2 YFSETQ. The chain's CDR3 is CASSPTSPTNEKLFF. Written as DNA, the CDR3 is TGCGCCAGCAGCCCGACAAGCCCAACTAATGAAAAACTGTTTTTT.

This clone was recorded only once. The chain joins TRBV7-2 to TRBJ2-3; D is perhaps TRBD2 (5 bases). Trimming stripped 3 bases from V and 4 bases from J, with 14 bases between. Germline V CDR1 and CDR2: SGHTA, FQGNSA. CDR3 length: 15 amino acids. In DNA form, the CDR3 reads TGTGCCAGCAGCTTCGCTCTAGCTGAGGCAGATACGCAGTATTTT. Its protein is CASSFALAEADTQYF.

The chain is built from TRBV19 and TRBJ1-3; no firm D call. The CDR3 length is 14 residues. CDR1 and CDR2 (germline): LNHDA, SQIVND (reference sequence). Trimming shortened V by 5 bases and J by 4 bases, and 12 bases separated the two germline ends. CDR3 bases: TGTGCCAGTAGTGCAACGGGCTTCGGAAACACCATATATTTT. As protein: CASSATGFGNTIYF.

The rearrangement uses TRBV5-4 and TRBJ2-2; TRBD1 or TRBD2 may be the D gene (5 bases each). Trimming pared 5 bases from V and 0 bases from J, leaving 5 bases between. CDR1 is SGHNT and CDR2 is YYREEE in the germline V gene (reference sequence). There are 13 residues in the CDR3. Here the CDR3 reads CASRGANTGELFF. As DNA, the CDR3 is TGTGCCAGCAGGGGGGCGAACACCGGGGAGCTGTTTTTT.

V is TRBV18 and J is TRBJ2-2; the D is unclear. The CDR3 spans 15 residues. CDR1 and CDR2 from the germline V gene are KGHSH and LQKENI. V was clipped by 3 bases and J by 4 bases, with 12 bases between them. Here the CDR3 reads CASSPTEPSTGELFF. The CDR3 DNA reads TGTGCCAGCTCACCTACCGAGCCTAGCACCGGGGAGCTGTTTTTT.